This T cell receptor beta chain was profiled in a study of OX40 agonist ivuxolimab in advanced cancers. The study's findings and limits: Normalized T-cell clonal expansion was also low in some nonresponders.

Produced via immunoSEQ multiplex PCR; TCRdb's table is partial and in-frame only. The sample holds just over 40,000 clones, about 89% seen once. CDR1 LGHNT and CDR2 FRNRAP come from the germline V gene. The CDR3 contains 15 residues. Between the trimmed V and J ends, which lost 1 base and 4 bases, there was a span of 8 bases. As concerns this clone: Its target is not known.

The rearrangement joins TRBV12-5 to TRBJ2-6; possibly TRBD1 for D (5 bases). This sequence originates from an adult with an advanced solid tumor such as melanoma, head and neck, liver or kidney cancer. The material sequenced was CD4+ or CD8+ T cells sorted from blood, taken in a trial of the OX40 agonist ivuxolimab. The CDR3 sequence is CASGLGQTGANVLTF. DNA for the CDR3: TGTGCTAGTGGTTTGGGACAGACAGGGGCCAACGTCCTGACTTTC.